This T cell receptor (beta chain) was profiled in a study of shared clonotypes between healthy human individuals. About the research overall: The study used three CD4 naive, three CD4 memory, two CD8 naive and one CD8 memory plate per donor.

Germline V gives CDR1 MGHRA, CDR2 YSYEKL. V shed 1 base and J shed 3 bases, with 16 bases lying between them. The CDR3 contains 17 residues. Deep was the level used in running the assay. Each cell subset's genomic DNA was divided evenly among several immunoSEQ plates. The protocol was immunoSEQ multiplex PCR, while the TCRdb copy is restricted to in-frame clones and leaves out a portion. The sample holds approximately 400,000 clones, just over 95% seen once. Those who donated were healthy HIV-negative adults, with no recent acute infections or vaccinations reported. This sequence originates from a man under 40 in good health. This rearrangement joins TRBV4-1 to TRBJ1-5, with D possibly being TRBD1 (5 bases). Material for sequencing was memory CD8+ T cells sorted from blood. Subset in this sample: CD45RO+ cells pooled with CCR7-negative TemRA cells. In nucleotides, the CDR3 is TGCGCCAGCAGCCAAGGGATGGCAGGGACTATCAATCAGCCCCAGCATTTT. Translation: CASSQGMAGTINQPQHF.